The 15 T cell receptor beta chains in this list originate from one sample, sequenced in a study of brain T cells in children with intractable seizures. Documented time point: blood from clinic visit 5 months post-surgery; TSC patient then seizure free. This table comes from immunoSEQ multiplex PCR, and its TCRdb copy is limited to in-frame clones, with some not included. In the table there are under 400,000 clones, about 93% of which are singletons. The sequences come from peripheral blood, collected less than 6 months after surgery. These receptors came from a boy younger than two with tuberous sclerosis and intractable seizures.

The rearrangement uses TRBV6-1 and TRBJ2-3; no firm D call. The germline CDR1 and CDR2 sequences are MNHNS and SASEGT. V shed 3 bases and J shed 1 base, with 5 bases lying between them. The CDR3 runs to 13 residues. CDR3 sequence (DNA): TGTGCCAGCAGTGACGCAGGCACAGATACGCAGTATTTT. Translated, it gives CASSDAGTDTQYF.

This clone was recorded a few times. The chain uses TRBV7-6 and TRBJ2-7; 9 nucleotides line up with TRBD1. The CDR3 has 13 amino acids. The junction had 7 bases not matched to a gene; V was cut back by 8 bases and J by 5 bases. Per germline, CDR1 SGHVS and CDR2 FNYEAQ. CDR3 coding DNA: TGTGCCAGCTCCGGACAGGGGTGGGACGAGCAGTACTTC. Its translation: CASSGQGWDEQYF.

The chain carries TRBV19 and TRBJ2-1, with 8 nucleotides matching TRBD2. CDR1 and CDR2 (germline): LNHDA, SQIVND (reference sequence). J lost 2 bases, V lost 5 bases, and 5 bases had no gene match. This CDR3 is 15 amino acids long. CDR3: CASSSPGGPYNEQFF. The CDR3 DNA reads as TGTGCCAGTAGTTCACCGGGGGGGCCCTACAATGAGCAGTTCTTC.

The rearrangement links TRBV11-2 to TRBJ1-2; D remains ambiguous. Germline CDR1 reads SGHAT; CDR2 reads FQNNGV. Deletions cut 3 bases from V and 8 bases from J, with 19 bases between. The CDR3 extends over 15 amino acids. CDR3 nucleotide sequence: TGTGCCAGCAGCTTGTTTATGGACTCCCGTATGGGCTACACCTTC. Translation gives CASSLFMDSRMGYTF.

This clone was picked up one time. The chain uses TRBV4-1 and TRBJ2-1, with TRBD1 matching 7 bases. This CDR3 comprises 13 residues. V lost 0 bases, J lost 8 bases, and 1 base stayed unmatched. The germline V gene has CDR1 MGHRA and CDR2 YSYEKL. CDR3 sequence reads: CASSQDDRDEQFF. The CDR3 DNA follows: TGCGCCAGCAGCCAAGATGACAGGGATGAGCAGTTCTTC.

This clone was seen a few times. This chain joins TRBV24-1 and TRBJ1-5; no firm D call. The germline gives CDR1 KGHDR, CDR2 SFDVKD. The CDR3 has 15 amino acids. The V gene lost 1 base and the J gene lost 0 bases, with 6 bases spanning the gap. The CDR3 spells CATSDFVSSNQPQHF. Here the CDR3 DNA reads TGTGCCACCAGTGATTTCGTCAGTAGCAATCAGCCCCAGCATTTT.

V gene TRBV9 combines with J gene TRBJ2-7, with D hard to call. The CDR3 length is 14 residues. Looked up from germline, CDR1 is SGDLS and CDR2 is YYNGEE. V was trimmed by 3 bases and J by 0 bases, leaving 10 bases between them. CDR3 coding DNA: TGTGCCAGCAGCGACCACATCAGCTCCTACGAGCAGTACTTC. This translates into CASSDHISSYEQYF.

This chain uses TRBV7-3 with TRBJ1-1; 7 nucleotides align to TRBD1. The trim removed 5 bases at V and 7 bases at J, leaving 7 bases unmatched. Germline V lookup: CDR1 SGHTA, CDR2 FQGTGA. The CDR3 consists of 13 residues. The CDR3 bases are TGTGCCAGCAGCGACACAGGGGAGGTTGAAGCTTTCTTT. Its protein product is CASSDTGEVEAFF.

CDR3 in amino acids: CASSGPQGYEQYF. The CDR3 DNA is TGTGCCAGCAGCGGACCACAGGGCTACGAGCAGTACTTC. The chain carries TRBV7-9 and TRBJ2-7; tentative D call: TRBD1 (6 bases). Germline assignment: CDR1 SEHNR and CDR2 FQNEAQ (reference sequence). V dropped 5 bases and J dropped 3 bases, with 11 bases sitting between them. CDR3 length: 13 residues.

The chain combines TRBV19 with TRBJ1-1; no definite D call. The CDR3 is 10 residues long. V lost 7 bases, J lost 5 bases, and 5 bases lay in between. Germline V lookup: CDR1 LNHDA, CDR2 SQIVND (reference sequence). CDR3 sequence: CASKDTEAFF. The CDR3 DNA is TGTGCCAGTAAAGATACTGAAGCTTTCTTT.

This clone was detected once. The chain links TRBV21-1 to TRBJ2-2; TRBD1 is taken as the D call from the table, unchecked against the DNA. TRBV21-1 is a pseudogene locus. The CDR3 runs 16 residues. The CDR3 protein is CASSKTGQGDVGELFF. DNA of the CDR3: TGTGCCAGCAGCAAAACGGGACAGGGGGATGTCGGGGAGCTGTTTTTT.

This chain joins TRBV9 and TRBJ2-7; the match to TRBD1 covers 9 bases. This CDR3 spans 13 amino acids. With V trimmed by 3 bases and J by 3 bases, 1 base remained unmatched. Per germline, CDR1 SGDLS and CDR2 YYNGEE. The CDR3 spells CASSGDRDYEQYF. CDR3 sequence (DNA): TGTGCCAGCAGCGGGGACAGGGACTACGAGCAGTACTTC.

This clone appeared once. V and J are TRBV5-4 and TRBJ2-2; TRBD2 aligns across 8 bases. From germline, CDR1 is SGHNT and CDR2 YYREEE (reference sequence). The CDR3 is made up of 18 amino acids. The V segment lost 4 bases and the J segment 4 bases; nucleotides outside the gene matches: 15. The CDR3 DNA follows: TGTGCCAGCAGCCCTACAGGAGGTCGGGGGGGCGGCACCGGGGAGCTGTTTTTT. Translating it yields CASSPTGGRGGGTGELFF.

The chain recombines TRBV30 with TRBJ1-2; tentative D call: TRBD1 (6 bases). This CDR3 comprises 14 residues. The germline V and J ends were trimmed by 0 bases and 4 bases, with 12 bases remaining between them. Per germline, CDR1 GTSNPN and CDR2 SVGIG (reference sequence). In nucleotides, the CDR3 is TGTGCCTGGAGTGTAGGGGGGCGCGGCTATGGCTACACCTTC. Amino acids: CAWSVGGRGYGYTF.

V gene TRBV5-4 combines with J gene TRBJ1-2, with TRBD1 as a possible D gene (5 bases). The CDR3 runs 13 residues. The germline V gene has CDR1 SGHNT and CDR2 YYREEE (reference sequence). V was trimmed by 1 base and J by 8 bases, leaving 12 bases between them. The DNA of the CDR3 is TGTGCCAGCAGCTTGACAGGCCCAACGGGCTACACCTTC. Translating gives CASSLTGPTGYTF.